The 20 T cell receptor beta chains listed next were all sequenced from one sample in a study of blood T cell repertoires in COVID-19. TCRdb's copy holds only in-frame clones and misses some; the assay was immunoSEQ multiplex PCR. The data contain 200,000 to 250,000 clones, roughly 85% of them singletons. Sample: peripheral blood. The receptor source for this set is a woman in her seventies with COVID-19, enrolled during active disease.

With regard to this clone: The junction departs from germline at one end; a sequencing error may be responsible. The CDR3 DNA sequence: TGTGCTAGTAGTTCTCCACAGGGTTATAGCAATCAGCCCCAGCATTTT. It translates to CASSSPQGYSNQPQHF. The rearrangement uses TRBV19 and TRBJ1-5; D perhaps matches TRBD1 (6 bases). CDR3 size: 16 residues. CDR1 LNHDA and CDR2 SQIVND come from the germline V gene (reference sequence).

Written as DNA, the CDR3 is TGTGCCAGCTCACCAAGACAGGAACTAGCGTGGACTGAAGCTTTCTTT. Its translation is CASSPRQELAWTEAFF. The rearrangement joins TRBV18 to TRBJ1-1, with TRBD1 as a possible D gene (6 bases). CDR3 size: 16 residues. CDR1 is KGHSH, CDR2 LQKENI, per germline. V was clipped by 2 bases and J by 5 bases, with 18 bases between them. Full variable domain (remainder filled in from reference TRBV18 and TRBJ1-1): NAGVMQNPRHLVRRRGQEARLRCSPMKGHSHVYWYRQLPEEGLKFMVYLQKENIIDESGMPKERFSAEFPKEGPSILRIQQVVRGDSAAYFCASSPRQELAWTEAFFGQGTRLTVV.

The chain carries TRBV24-1 and TRBJ1-3; D is ambiguous. In germline, CDR1 is KGHDR, CDR2 SFDVKD. The ends were cut back, 3 bases at V and 5 bases at J, with 7 bases in the middle. The CDR3 totals 13 residues. The CDR3 spells CATSDPKRNTIYF. DNA for the CDR3: TGTGCCACCAGTGATCCTAAGAGAAACACCATATATTTT.

The table lists this clone with a few counts. This chain joins TRBV4-2 and TRBJ1-1; D unclear. The CDR3 is 13 residues long. Germline lookup yields CDR1 LGHNA and CDR2 YNFKEQ. Trimming took off 5 bases at V and 7 bases at J, with 14 bases between the two ends. CDR3 nucleotides: TGTGCCAGCAGCTCTAGACTGGAGTTTGAAGCTTTCTTT. Translation gives CASSSRLEFEAFF.

The chain joins TRBV29-1 to TRBJ2-7; 8 positions agree with TRBD1. The J segment lost 2 bases and the V segment lost 7 bases, leaving 10 bases of the junction unmatched. Germline CDR1 reads SQVTM; CDR2 reads ANQGSEA. The CDR3 length is 14 residues. The CDR3, as DNA: TGCAGCGCCAAAAGACAGGGGCCCACCTACGAGCAGTACTTC. This codes for CSAKRQGPTYEQYF.

The CDR3 DNA follows: TGTGCCAGCAGCTCAACCCGGGACATCACTGAAGCTTTCTTT. This gives the protein CASSSTRDITEAFF. The chain is built from TRBV6-6 and TRBJ1-1; D perhaps matches TRBD1 (6 bases). The CDR3 spans 14 residues. Germline V gene data show CDR1 as MNHNY and CDR2 as SVGAGI (reference sequence). V lost 6 bases and J lost 4, with 15 bases in between.

The chain recombines TRBV10-3 with TRBJ2-3; 9 nucleotides match TRBD2. V shed 6 bases and J 4 bases; nucleotides not matched to a gene: 5. Germline CDR1 is ENHRY and CDR2 is SYGVKD. The CDR3 is 14 amino acids. The CDR3 sequence is CAISPAGGPDTQYF. The CDR3 coding sequence is TGTGCCATCAGCCCAGCGGGGGGCCCAGATACGCAGTATTTT.

The chain recombines TRBV5-8 with TRBJ1-6, with 11 bases that match TRBD1. Germline V gives CDR1 SGHTS, CDR2 YDEGEE. V gave up 4 bases and J gave up 10 bases; unmatched junction bases: 7. This CDR3 comprises 15 residues. CDR3 amino acids: CASSPDRGLGSPLHF. CDR3 coding DNA: TGTGCCAGCAGCCCGGACAGGGGGCTCGGGTCACCCCTCCACTTT.

This sequence joins TRBV6-5 and TRBJ2-1; no reliable D call. The V gene lost 2 bases and the J gene lost 0 bases, with 8 bases spanning the gap. Per germline, CDR1 MNHEY and CDR2 SVGAGI. CDR3 length: 15 residues. CDR3 coding DNA: TGTGCCAGCAGTTACCCAGGTGCCTCCTACAATGAGCAGTTCTTC. This translates into CASSYPGASYNEQFF.

This chain connects TRBV7-2 to TRBJ1-5; D is uncertain. CDR1 SGHTA and CDR2 FQGNSA come from the germline V gene. Trimming shortened V by 3 bases and J by 8 bases, and 8 bases separated the two germline ends. This CDR3 region has 12 residues. CDR3 in amino acids: CASSFSSEPQHF. CDR3 bases: TGTGCCAGCAGCTTCTCGAGTGAGCCCCAGCATTTT.

V and J are TRBV10-1 and TRBJ1-1; TRBD1 matches at 9 bases. CDR1 is WNHNN and CDR2 is SYGVQD in the germline V gene (reference sequence). V was pared by 4 bases and J by 2 bases, with 5 bases of the junction left unmatched. The CDR3 has 15 amino acids. This CDR3 is CASSAPGQGNTEAFF. Written as DNA, the CDR3 is TGCGCCAGCAGTGCCCCGGGACAGGGTAACACTGAAGCTTTCTTT.

V and J are TRBV12-5 and TRBJ1-3; tentatively, D is TRBD1 (6 bases). The CDR3 sequence is 14 residues long. Germline V gene data show CDR1 as LGHNT and CDR2 as FRNRAP. V gave up 6 bases and J gave up 4 bases, with 13 bases separating them. CDR3 in DNA: TGTGCTAGTGGCATTACAGGGTTCGGAAACACCATATATTTT. It codes for CASGITGFGNTIYF.

The chain employs TRBV6-5 and TRBJ1-1; 8 nucleotides align to TRBD1. The germline V gene has CDR1 MNHEY and CDR2 SVGAGI. The CDR3 loop spans 14 amino acids. The trim removed 7 bases at V and 4 bases at J, leaving 8 bases unmatched. In DNA, the CDR3 is TGTGCCAGCACACAGGGGGGATTTAGCACTGAAGCTTTCTTT. Its protein product is CASTQGGFSTEAFF.

V and J are TRBV4-2 and TRBJ1-1; TRBD1 is a possible D gene (6 bases). V dropped 3 bases and J dropped 2 bases, with 16 bases sitting between them. Germline V gene lookup returns CDR1 LGHNA and CDR2 YNFKEQ. CDR3 length: 16 amino acids. In DNA, the CDR3 is TGTGCCAGCAGCCAGCGACTTATACAGGGTAACACTGAAGCTTTCTTT. Its translation is CASSQRLIQGNTEAFF.

V gene TRBV4-3 combines with J gene TRBJ2-7; 8 nucleotides align to TRBD1. Losses at the gene ends were 0 bases for V and 3 bases for J; bases not matched to a gene: 1. The CDR3 runs to 14 residues. Germline V gives CDR1 LGHNA, CDR2 YSLEER. CDR3 DNA sequence: TGCGCCAGCAGCCAAGAAACAGGGGGCTACGAGCAGTACTTC. This sequence encodes CASSQETGGYEQYF.

The chain uses TRBV5-4 and TRBJ2-7; perhaps TRBD1 as D (6 bases). Germline CDR1 reads SGHNT; CDR2 reads YYREEE (reference sequence). The CDR3 covers 16 residues. V was trimmed by 2 bases and J by 2 bases, leaving 17 bases between them. The chain's CDR3 is CASSFLSRQEAYEQYF. CDR3 DNA sequence: TGTGCCAGCAGCTTTCTGTCTCGACAGGAAGCCTACGAGCAGTACTTC.

This chain uses TRBV11-2 with TRBJ1-2; possibly TRBD1 for D (5 bases). This CDR3 is built from 14 residues. With 7 bases removed from V and 7 bases from J, the gap between germline ends came to 19 bases. Germline lookup yields CDR1 SGHAT and CDR2 FQNNGV. CDR3 in DNA: TGTGCCAGCACCCCCAGCTCCGGGACTGGTGGCTACACCTTC. It is translated as CASTPSSGTGGYTF.

The chain links TRBV18 to TRBJ2-7, with D maybe TRBD1 (5 bases). This CDR3 has 14 amino acids. V lost 3 bases, J lost 5 bases, and 14 bases lay in between. Germline V CDR1 and CDR2: KGHSH, LQKENI. This CDR3 reads CASSPLQADHEQYF. CDR3 nucleotide sequence: TGTGCCAGCTCACCGTTACAGGCAGACCACGAGCAGTACTTC.

The chain employs TRBV6-2 or TRBV6-3 and TRBJ1-5; 9 positions match TRBD1. Germline-derived CDR1 and CDR2 are MNHEY and SVGEGT. The CDR3 loop spans 15 amino acids. V lost 5 bases, J lost 6 bases, and 8 bases stayed unmatched. CDR3 protein: CASSAQGAEGQPQHF. The CDR3 bases are TGTGCCAGCAGTGCACAGGGGGCAGAAGGTCAGCCCCAGCATTTT.

This clone was detected only once. The chain carries TRBV19 and TRBJ2-1; the D gene is possibly TRBD2 (6 bases). The CDR3 length is 16 residues. With 5 bases removed from V and 5 bases from J, the gap between germline ends came to 19 bases. Germline V gene sequence: CDR1 LNHDA, CDR2 SQIVND (reference sequence). DNA for the CDR3: TGTGCCAGTAGTGATACTCCGGGAGTCATCCACAATGAGCAGTTCTTC. The encoded protein is CASSDTPGVIHNEQFF.